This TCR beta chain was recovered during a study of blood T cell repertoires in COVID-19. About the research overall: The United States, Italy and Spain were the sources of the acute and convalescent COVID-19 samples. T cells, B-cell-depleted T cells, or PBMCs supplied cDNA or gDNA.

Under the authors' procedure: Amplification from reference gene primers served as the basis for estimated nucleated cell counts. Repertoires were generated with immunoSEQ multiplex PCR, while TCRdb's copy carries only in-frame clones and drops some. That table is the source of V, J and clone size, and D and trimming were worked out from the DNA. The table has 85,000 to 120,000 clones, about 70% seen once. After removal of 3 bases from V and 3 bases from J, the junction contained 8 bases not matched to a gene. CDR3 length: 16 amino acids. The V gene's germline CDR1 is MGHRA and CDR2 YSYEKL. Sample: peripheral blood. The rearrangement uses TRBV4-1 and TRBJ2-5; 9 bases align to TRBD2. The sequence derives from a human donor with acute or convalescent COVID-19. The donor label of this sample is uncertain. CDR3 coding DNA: TGCGCCAGCAGCCAGAGGCGGGGGGGCCGGGAAGAGACCCAGTACTTC. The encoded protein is CASSQRRGGREETQYF.